The sequence of this TCR beta chain was determined in a study of T-cell memory formation after mild COVID-19. Study-level points and caveats: Contracting CD4+ clones sat mainly in CM and EM; CD8+ in EMRA. Clones shrinking from day 15 to 85 showed even CD4/CD8 mixes; later expanders tilted CD4+. Pre-infection memory showed some responding clones, and this suggested that cross-reactive memory joined.

Germline V lookup: CDR1 SGHTA, CDR2 FQGNSA. The CDR3 is 15 residues long. V lost 1 base and J lost 5; bases outside the gene matches: 8. Constant-segment primers were used for 5'RACE, and the resulting TCR alpha and TCR beta cDNA libraries carried sample barcodes and UMIs. From the 5' RACE reads, TCRdb called clonotypes with MiXCR, one entry per CDR3 protein. Of 150,000 to 200,000 distinct CDR3 sequences detected, around a tenth appear once; the ten largest clones hold 3.5% to 4.5%. Concerning this clonotype itself: Its antigen is still unknown.

Sequenced input: PBMCs or a T cell subset sorted from them (not recorded which). The chain has TRBV7-2 and TRBJ2-7; 7 nucleotides match TRBD1. This receptor was identified in a man aged 18-30 years who had mild COVID-19 (a few samples of this study predate the infection). Cell type and time point are not known. The CDR3 here is CASSLGVTGHNEQYF. The CDR3 nucleotides are TGTGCCAGCAGCTTAGGCGTGACAGGGCATAACGAGCAGTACTTC. Using reference TRBV7-2 and TRBJ2-7 for the parts outside the CDR3, the full variable domain is GAGVSQSPSNKVTEKGKDVELRCDPISGHTALYWYRQSLGQGLEFLIYFQGNSAPDKSGLPSDRFSAERTGGSVSTLTIQRTQQEDSAVYLCASSLGVTGHNEQYFGPGTRLTVT.